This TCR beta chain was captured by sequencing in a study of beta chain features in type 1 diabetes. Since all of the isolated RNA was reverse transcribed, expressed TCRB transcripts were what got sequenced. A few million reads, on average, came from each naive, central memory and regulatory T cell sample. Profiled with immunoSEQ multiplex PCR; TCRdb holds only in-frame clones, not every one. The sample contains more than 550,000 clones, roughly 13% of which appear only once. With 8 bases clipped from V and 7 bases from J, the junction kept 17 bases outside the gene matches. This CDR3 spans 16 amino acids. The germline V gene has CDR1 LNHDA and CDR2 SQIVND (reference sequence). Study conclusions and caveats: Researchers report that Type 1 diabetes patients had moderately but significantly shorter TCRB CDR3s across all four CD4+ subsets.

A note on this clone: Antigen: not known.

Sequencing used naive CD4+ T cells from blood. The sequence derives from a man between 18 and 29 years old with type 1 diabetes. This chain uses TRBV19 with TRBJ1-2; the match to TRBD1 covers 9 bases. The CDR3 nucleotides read TGTGCCAGTCTAGATCCTTCCGGGACAGGGAGGCGTGGCTACACCTTC. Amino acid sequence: CASLDPSGTGRRGYTF.